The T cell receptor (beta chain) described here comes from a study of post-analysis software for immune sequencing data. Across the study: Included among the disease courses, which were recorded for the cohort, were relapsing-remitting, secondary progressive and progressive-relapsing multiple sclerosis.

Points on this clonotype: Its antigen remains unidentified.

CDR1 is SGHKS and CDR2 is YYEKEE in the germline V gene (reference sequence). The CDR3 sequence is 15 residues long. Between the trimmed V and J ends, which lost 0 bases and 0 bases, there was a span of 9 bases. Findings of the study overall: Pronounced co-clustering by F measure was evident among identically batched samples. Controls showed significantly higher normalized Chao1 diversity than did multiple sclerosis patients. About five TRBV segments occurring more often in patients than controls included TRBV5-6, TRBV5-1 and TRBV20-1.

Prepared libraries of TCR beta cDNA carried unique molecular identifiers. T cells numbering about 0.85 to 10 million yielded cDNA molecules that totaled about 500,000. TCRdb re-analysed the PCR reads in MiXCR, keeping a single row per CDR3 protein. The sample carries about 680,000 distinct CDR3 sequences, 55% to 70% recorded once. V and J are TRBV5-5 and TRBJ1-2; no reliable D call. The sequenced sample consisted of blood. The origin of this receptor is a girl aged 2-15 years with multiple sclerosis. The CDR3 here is CASSLASGSNYGYTF. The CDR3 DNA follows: TGTGCCAGCAGCTTGGCTTCGGGTTCTAACTATGGCTACACCTTC.